The rows below give T cell receptor beta chains drawn from one sample of a study of blood T cell repertoires in COVID-19. Sequencing used immunoSEQ multiplex PCR; TCRdb keeps in-frame clones, though not all of them. The repertoire holds 150,000 to 200,000 clones, about 86% seen once, with around 12% in the top ten. Sequencing input: peripheral blood. The origin of the receptors is a woman in her seventies with COVID-19, enrolled during active disease. Both conserved end residues are part of each CDR3. A D gene is named only where the DNA matches it firmly. Clone size, where shown, is once, few, many, or a class for clones that have expanded.

D	J	size	V	DNA	CDR3
TRBD1	TRBJ1-6	NA	TRBV27	TGTGCCAGCAGTTCGACCGGGACAGTGAATTCACCCCTCCACTTT	CASSSTGTVNSPLHF
NA	TRBJ1-6	NA	TRBV11-1	TGTGCCAGCTCCGATGGGGGCCTTGATAATTCACCCCTCCACTTT	CASSDGGLDNSPLHF
TRBD1	TRBJ1-4	NA	TRBV3-1/TRBV3-2	TGTGCCAGCAGTAGACAGGGGGCGGATTTTGAAAAACTGTTTTTT	CASSRQGADFEKLFF
NA	TRBJ1-4	few	TRBV5-1	TGCGCCAGCAGCTTGGAACCCCGCAGGGCACTTACAACTAATGAAAAACTGTTTTTT	CASSLEPRRALTTNEKLFF
TRBD1	TRBJ1-5	NA	TRBV19	TGTGCCAGTAGCGGTACAGGGGGCAATCAGCCCCAGCATTTT	CASSGTGGNQPQHF
TRBD2	TRBJ2-7	once	TRBV5-1	TGCGCCAGCAGCGAGAGCGGGAGGCCCATGTACGAGCAGTACTTC	CASSESGRPMYEQYF
NA	TRBJ1-1	NA	TRBV2	TGTGCCAGCAACAACAAGTGGAACACTGAAGCTTTCTTT	CASNNKWNTEAFF
TRBD1	TRBJ2-5	NA	TRBV24-1	TGTGCCACCAGTGATCGGGACAGCACCCAAGAGACCCAGTACTTC	CATSDRDSTQETQYF
NA	TRBJ2-7	NA	TRBV3-1/TRBV3-2	TGTGCCAGCAGCCAATCGGACTTCGAGCAGTACTTC	CASSQSDFEQYF
TRBD1	TRBJ2-7	NA	TRBV27	TGTGCCAGCAGTATCCCGGGACAGCCCTACGAGCAGTACTTC	CASSIPGQPYEQYF
NA	TRBJ2-5	NA	TRBV7-9	TGTGCCAGCAGCTTGAGACAGACCCAAGAGACCCAGTACTTC	CASSLRQTQETQYF
TRBD1	TRBJ2-4	NA	TRBV4-1	TGCGCCAGCAGCCATCCTCCGGGACAGGGAACGAGGGCCAAAAACATTCAGTACTTC	CASSHPPGQGTRAKNIQYF
NA	TRBJ2-3	NA	TRBV3-1/TRBV3-2	TGTGCCAGCAGCCCTTCTAGAGCGCTTAGCACAGATACGCAGTATTTT	CASSPSRALSTDTQYF
TRBD2	TRBJ2-1	NA	TRBV5-6	TGTGCCAGCAGCTTCCGGGGAAGCGGGAGAAATGAGCAGTTCTTC	CASSFRGSGRNEQFF
NA	TRBJ2-7	NA	TRBV4-3	TGCGCCAGCAGCCAAGATCGAGTAAGAGGGCAGTACTTC	CASSQDRVRGQYF
NA	TRBJ1-3	NA	TRBV5-1	TGCGCCAGCAGCTTGGAGTGGTCAGGGGCAGTGTCTGGAAACACCATATATTTT	CASSLEWSGAVSGNTIYF
TRBD1	TRBJ1-4	NA	TRBV3-1/TRBV3-2	TGTGCCAGCAGCCGGACAGGGGGCCTGGTCCGTGCTACTAATGAAAAACTGTTTTTT	CASSRTGGLVRATNEKLFF
NA	TRBJ2-7	NA	TRBV15	TGTGCCACCAGCAGAGATCCCATAGCCTACGAGCAGTACTTC	CATSRDPIAYEQYF
NA	TRBJ1-5	NA	TRBV15	TGTGCCACCAGCAGAGATTGGGGGGGTCAGCCCCAGCATTTT	CATSRDWGGQPQHF
NA	TRBJ1-1	NA	TRBV30	TGTGCCTGGAGTGGAACCCAATGGGGCGCGGGGGCACCTTACACTGAAGCTTTCTTT	CAWSGTQWGAGAPYTEAFF
TRBD2	TRBJ2-3	NA	TRBV5-6	TGTGCCAGCAGCTTGCGGCTAGCGGGAGATTCAACAGATACGCAGTATTTT	CASSLRLAGDSTDTQYF
NA	TRBJ2-4	NA	TRBV21-1	TGTGCCAGCAGCAGAGACATCATGCAAAACATTCAGTACTTC	CASSRDIMQNIQYF
NA	TRBJ1-1	NA	TRBV19	TGTGCCAGTAGTATTGACCCCAGGGCAGGTCGAACTGAAGCTTTCTTT	CASSIDPRAGRTEAFF
TRBD1	TRBJ1-1	once	TRBV5-1	TGCGCCAGCAGCCCCAGGACAGGGGAGGCAAAGAACACTGAAGCTTTCTTT	CASSPRTGEAKNTEAFF
NA	TRBJ1-5	NA	TRBV6-5	TGTGCCAGCAGGGACCGACAGCCGAATCAGCCCCAGCATTTT	CASRDRQPNQPQHF
TRBD1	TRBJ2-3	NA	TRBV15	TGTGCCACCAGCAGGGACAGGGGGCTGTCAGATACGCAGTATTTT	CATSRDRGLSDTQYF
NA	TRBJ1-1	NA	TRBV2	TGTGCCACCTCAGGGTCGAACACTGAAGCTTTCTTT	CATSGSNTEAFF
NA	TRBJ2-3	NA	TRBV2	TGTGCCAGCAGTGAGCGGTCTAGCACAGATACGCAGTATTTT	CASSERSSTDTQYF
TRBD1	TRBJ1-5	NA	TRBV28	TGTGCCAGCAGTCTCGGGACAGGGCATCAGCCCCAGCATTTT	CASSLGTGHQPQHF
NA	TRBJ1-5	NA	TRBV10-3	TGTGCCAACCTCACAGATAATAGCAATCAGCCCCAGCATTTT	CANLTDNSNQPQHF
NA	TRBJ2-7	NA	TRBV28	TGTGCCAGCAGTTTGGAGGGCACGCCCTACGAGCAGTACTTC	CASSLEGTPYEQYF
TRBD1	TRBJ1-5	NA	TRBV3-1/TRBV3-2	TGTGCCAGCAGCCCGGGGACAGGTAGCAATCAGCCCCAGCATTTT	CASSPGTGSNQPQHF
TRBD2	TRBJ2-1	NA	TRBV6-5	TGTGCCAGCAGTTACCTAGCGGCGTACAATGAGCAGTTCTTC	CASSYLAAYNEQFF
TRBD2	TRBJ2-1	NA	TRBV27	TGTGCCAGCAGTTTATCGGGGCTAGCGGGAGCTTACAATGAGCAGTTCTTC	CASSLSGLAGAYNEQFF
NA	TRBJ1-1	NA	TRBV10-3	TGTGCCATCAGTTTCGACAGGAACACTGAAGCTTTCTTT	CAISFDRNTEAFF
NA	TRBJ2-7	NA	TRBV21-1	TGTGCCAGCAGCAATACCGGGACTAGCGGGAGATACGAGCAGTACTTC	CASSNTGTSGRYEQYF
TRBD2	TRBJ2-1	NA	TRBV5-1	TGCGCCAGCAGCTTGGTGGGACTAGGGATCTACAATGAGCAGTTCTTC	CASSLVGLGIYNEQFF
TRBD1	TRBJ1-1	once	TRBV3-1/TRBV3-2	TGTGCCAGCAGCCAAGTAGGGGGCGCGAGGATTGAAGCTTTCTTT	CASSQVGGARIEAFF
TRBD1	TRBJ1-1	NA	TRBV5-1	TGCGCCAGCAGCCAGCGGACAGGACGAGACACTGAAGCTTTCTTT	CASSQRTGRDTEAFF